The next 23 T cell receptor beta chains were all read from a single sample in a study of T cell clusters in autoimmune cytopenias. TRB was amplified from roughly 270 ng of peripheral blood genomic DNA per sample. TRB was amplified by touch-down multiplex PCR, primer pools A and B combined. TCRdb derives one entry per CDR3 protein from the multiplex PCR reads, leaving out DNA. The sample totals around 4,800 distinct CDR3 sequences; its top ten clones hold around 17%. Input material: peripheral blood. The receptors originated from a human donor with an autoimmune cytopenia or autoimmune hepatitis (not recorded which).

Judged by frequency, this clonotype is medium-sized. This CDR3 reads CASSLGEIGAYEQYF. This chain links TRBV11-2 with TRBJ2-7. This CDR3 spans 15 amino acids. The germline CDR1 and CDR2 sequences are SGHAT and FQNNGV.

The chain joins TRBV6-5 to TRBJ2-1; TCRdb's D call, TRBD2, is unchecked because there is no DNA. The CDR3 covers 18 residues. Per germline, CDR1 MNHEY and CDR2 SVGAGI. CDR3 region: CAISYDGTGRSSYNEQFF.

The V call is TRBV7-9, the J call TRBJ1-1; the D call from TCRdb, TRBD1, cannot be confirmed without DNA. Germline V gives CDR1 SEHNR, CDR2 FQNEAQ (reference sequence). The CDR3 has 16 residues. CDR3 sequence: CASSLASGRVNTEAFF.

Its frequency marks this clonotype as medium-sized. V gene TRBV7-9 combines with J gene TRBJ2-3; the D gene TCRdb calls, TRBD1, cannot be checked with no DNA. The germline gives CDR1 SEHNR, CDR2 FQNEAQ (reference sequence). The CDR3 covers 17 residues. The CDR3: CASSVDRGGTGTDTQYF.

Judged by frequency, this clonotype is medium-sized. The chain uses TRBV7-2 and TRBJ2-1. The CDR3 has 13 amino acids. Germline-derived CDR1 and CDR2 are SGHTA and FQGNSA. The chain's CDR3 is CASSLGSVNEQFF.

In terms of frequency, this clonotype is medium-sized. This rearrangement joins TRBV7-9 to TRBJ2-5. Germline V gene sequence: CDR1 SEHNR, CDR2 FQNEAQ (reference sequence). The CDR3 extends over 12 amino acids. CDR3 sequence: CASSQEGETQYF.

Its frequency marks this clonotype as medium-sized. The chain links TRBV7-9 to TRBJ2-1. CDR1 is SEHNR, CDR2 FQNEAQ, per germline (reference sequence). This CDR3 contains 15 residues. CDR3 amino acids: CASSFYATSYNEQFF. Looking up the rest from reference TRBV7-9 and TRBJ2-1 gives the full variable domain: DTGVSQNPRHKITKRGQNVTFRCDPISEHNRLYWYRQTLGQGPEFLTYFQNEAQLEKSRLLSDRFSAERPKGSFSTLEIQRTEQGDSAMYLCASSFYATSYNEQFFGPGTRLTVL.

The chain combines TRBV12-3 or TRBV12-4 with TRBJ2-3. This CDR3 spans 15 amino acids. The chain's CDR3 is CASSLFGQSTDTQYF.

CDR3 loop: CASSFGGTTDTQYF. The chain recombines TRBV11-2 with TRBJ2-3; checking the TCRdb D call of TRBD1 is not possible without DNA. CDR1 SGHAT and CDR2 FQNNGV come from the germline V gene. This CDR3 has 14 amino acids.

This clonotype registers medium-sized by frequency. The chain couples TRBV12-3 or TRBV12-4 to TRBJ1-5; the D gene TCRdb calls, TRBD1, cannot be checked with no DNA. The CDR3 has 14 residues. This CDR3 is CASSQDRPYEARHF.

According to its frequency, this clonotype is medium-sized. This rearrangement joins TRBV19 to TRBJ2-6; TCRdb picks TRBD1, but there is no DNA to check that call. Germline V gives CDR1 LNHDA, CDR2 SQIVND (reference sequence). There are 15 residues in the CDR3. This CDR3 is CAGKQDHSGANVLTF.

The J gene is TRBJ1-2, the V gene TRBV11-2; no DNA is available, so the TRBD1 call from TCRdb remains unchecked. This CDR3 is built from 19 residues. The germline V gene encodes CDR1 SGHAT and CDR2 FQNNGV. The CDR3 protein is CASSLDPSSRTGGAIGYTF.

This clonotype ranks as medium-sized in terms of frequency. V gene TRBV12-3 or TRBV12-4 combines with J gene TRBJ2-3; no DNA is available, so the TRBD1 call from TCRdb remains unchecked. The CDR3 sequence is 13 residues long. This CDR3 reads CASSLKGTDTQYF.

The rearrangement uses TRBV6-5 and TRBJ1-1; TCRdb names TRBD1, which stays unverified in the absence of DNA. The CDR3 has 15 residues. Germline-derived CDR1 and CDR2 are MNHEY and SVGAGI. CDR3 sequence: CATSERATANTEAFF.

This clonotype counts as medium-sized (0.01 to 0.1%) by frequency. This chain joins TRBV6-2 or TRBV6-3 and TRBJ1-2. Germline CDR1 and CDR2: MNHEY and SVGEGT. The CDR3 sequence is 12 residues long. The CDR3 loop is CASSPQDYGYTF.

The chain recombines TRBV28 with TRBJ2-5; TCRdb designates TRBD1, a call that cannot be tested without DNA. CDR1 MDHEN and CDR2 SYDVKM come from the germline V gene. CDR3 length: 13 residues. CDR3 region: CASGLGGQETQYF.

The chain links TRBV7-2 to TRBJ2-2; without DNA, the TCRdb call of TRBD1 cannot be checked. Germline CDR1 and CDR2: SGHTA and FQGNSA. This CDR3 comprises 18 residues. CDR3 residues: CASSTRTAPTSNTGELFF.

This clonotype is medium-sized (0.01 to 0.1%) by frequency. The V gene is TRBV20-1, the J gene TRBJ2-5; TCRdb reports TRBD1, a call that lacks DNA to check it against. This CDR3 has 13 amino acids. Germline CDR1 DFQATT, CDR2 SNEGSKA (reference sequence). The CDR3 region is CSARAGTGRTQYF.

V and J are TRBV10-2 and TRBJ2-1; lacking DNA, the TRBD2 call made by TCRdb goes unchecked. Germline V gene lookup returns CDR1 WSHSY and CDR2 SAAADI. The CDR3 is 23 amino acids. The CDR3 is CASSESLLFAETSGGAWSHEQFF.

The V call is TRBV7-9, the J call TRBJ1-3. Germline CDR1 and CDR2: SEHNR and FQNEAQ (reference sequence). The length of the CDR3 is 15 residues. CDR3 loop: CASSLAERAGNTIYF.

The chain is built from TRBV7-2 and TRBJ1-5. The V gene's germline CDR1 is SGHTA and CDR2 FQGNSA. The CDR3 has 17 amino acids. CDR3 loop: CASSLDVGVVSNQPQHF. The full variable domain, its missing parts supplied by reference TRBV7-2 and TRBJ1-5, is GAGVSQSPSNKVTEKGKDVELRCDPISGHTALYWYRQSLGQGLEFLIYFQGNSAPDKSGLPSDRFSAERTGGSVSTLTIQRTQQEDSAVYLCASSLDVGVVSNQPQHFGDGTRLSIL.

The chain links TRBV7-2 to TRBJ1-2; as DNA is missing, the TRBD1 call by TCRdb cannot be tested. In germline, CDR1 is SGHTA, CDR2 FQGNSA. This CDR3 comprises 14 residues. CDR3 protein: CASSSRGDSYGYTF.

V gene TRBV7-9 combines with J gene TRBJ1-1; no DNA is available, so the TRBD1 call from TCRdb remains unchecked. CDR3 length: 13 amino acids. Germline lookup yields CDR1 SEHNR and CDR2 FQNEAQ (reference sequence). The CDR3 sequence: CASSIDRATEAFF.